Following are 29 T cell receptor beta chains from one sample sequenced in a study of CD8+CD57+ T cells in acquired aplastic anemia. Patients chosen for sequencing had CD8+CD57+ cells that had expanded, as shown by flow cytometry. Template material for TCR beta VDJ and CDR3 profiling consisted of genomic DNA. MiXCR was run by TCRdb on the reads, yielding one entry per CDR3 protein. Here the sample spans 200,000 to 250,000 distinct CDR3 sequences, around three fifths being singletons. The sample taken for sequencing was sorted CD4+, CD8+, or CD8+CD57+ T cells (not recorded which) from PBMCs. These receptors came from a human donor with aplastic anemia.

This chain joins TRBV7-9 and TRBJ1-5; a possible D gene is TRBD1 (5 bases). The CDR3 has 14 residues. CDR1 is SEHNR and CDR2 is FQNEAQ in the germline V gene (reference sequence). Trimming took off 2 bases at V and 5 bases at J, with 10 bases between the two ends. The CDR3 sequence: CASSLWGTDQPQHF. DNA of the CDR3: TGTGCCAGCAGCTTATGGGGCACCGATCAGCCCCAGCATTTT.

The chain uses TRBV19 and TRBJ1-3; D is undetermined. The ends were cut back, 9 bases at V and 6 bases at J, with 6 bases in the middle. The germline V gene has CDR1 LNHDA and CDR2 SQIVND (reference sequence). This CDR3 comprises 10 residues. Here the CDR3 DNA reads TGTGCCAGGGTTAAAAACACCATATATTTT. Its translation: CARVKNTIYF. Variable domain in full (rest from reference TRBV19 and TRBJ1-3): DGGITQSPKYLFRKEGQNVTLSCEQNLNHDAMYWYRQDPGQGLRLIYYSQIVNDFQKGDIAEGYSVSREKKESFPLTVTSAQKNPTAFYLCARVKNTIYFGEGSWLTVV.

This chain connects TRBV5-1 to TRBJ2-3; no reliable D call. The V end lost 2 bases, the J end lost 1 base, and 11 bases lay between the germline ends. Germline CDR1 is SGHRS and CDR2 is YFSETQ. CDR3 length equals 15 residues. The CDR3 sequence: CASSLGIGGTDTQYF. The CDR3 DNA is TGCGCCAGCAGCTTAGGTATAGGCGGCACAGATACGCAGTATTTT.

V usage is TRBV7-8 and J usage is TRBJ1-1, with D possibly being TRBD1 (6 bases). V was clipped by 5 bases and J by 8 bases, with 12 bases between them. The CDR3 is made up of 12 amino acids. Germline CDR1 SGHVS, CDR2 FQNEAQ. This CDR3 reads CASSDQGNEAFF. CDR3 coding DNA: TGTGCCAGCAGCGACCAGGGGAACGAAGCTTTCTTT.

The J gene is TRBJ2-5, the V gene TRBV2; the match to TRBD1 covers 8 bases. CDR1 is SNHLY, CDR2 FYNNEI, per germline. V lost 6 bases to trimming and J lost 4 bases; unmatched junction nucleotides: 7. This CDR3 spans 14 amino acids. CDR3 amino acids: CASSRGQVVETQYF. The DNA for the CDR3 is TGTGCCAGCAGCAGGGGACAGGTCGTAGAGACCCAGTACTTC. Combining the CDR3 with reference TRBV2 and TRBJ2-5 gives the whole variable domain EPEVTQTPSHQVTQMGQEVILRCVPISNHLYFYWYRQILGQKVEFLVSFYNNEISEKSEIFDDQFSVERPDGSNFTLKIRSTKLEDSAMYFCASSRGQVVETQYFGPGTRLLVL.

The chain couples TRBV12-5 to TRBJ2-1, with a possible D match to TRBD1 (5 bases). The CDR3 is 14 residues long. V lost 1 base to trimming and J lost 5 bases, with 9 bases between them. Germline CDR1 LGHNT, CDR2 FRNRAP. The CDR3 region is CASGLGQGDNEQFF. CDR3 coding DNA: TGTGCTAGTGGTTTGGGGCAGGGTGACAATGAGCAGTTCTTC.

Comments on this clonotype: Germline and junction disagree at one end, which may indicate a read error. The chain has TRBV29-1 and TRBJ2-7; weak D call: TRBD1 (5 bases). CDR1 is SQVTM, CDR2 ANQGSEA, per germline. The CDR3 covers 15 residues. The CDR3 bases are TGCGGCGTTGAAGAAAGGCAGGGTAGCTCCTACGAGCAGTACTTC. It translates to CGVEERQGSSYEQYF.

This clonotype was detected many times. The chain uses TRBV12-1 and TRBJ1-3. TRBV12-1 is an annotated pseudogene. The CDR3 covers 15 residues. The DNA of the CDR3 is TGTGCCAGCAGCTTTTCCAGGCTCGCTGGAAACACCATATATTTT. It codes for CASSFSRLAGNTIYF.

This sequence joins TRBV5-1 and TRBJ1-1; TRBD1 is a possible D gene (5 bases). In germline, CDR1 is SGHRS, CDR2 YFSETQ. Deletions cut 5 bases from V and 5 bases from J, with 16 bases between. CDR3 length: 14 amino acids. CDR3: CASRTGRDQTEAFF. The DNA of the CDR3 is TGCGCCAGCAGAACTGGCAGGGACCAAACTGAAGCTTTCTTT.

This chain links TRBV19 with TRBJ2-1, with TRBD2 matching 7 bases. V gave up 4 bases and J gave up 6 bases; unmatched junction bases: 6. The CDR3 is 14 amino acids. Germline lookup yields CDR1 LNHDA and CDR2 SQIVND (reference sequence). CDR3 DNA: TGTGCCAGTAGTAGCGGGAGAATGATCAATGAGCAGTTCTTC. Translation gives CASSSGRMINEQFF. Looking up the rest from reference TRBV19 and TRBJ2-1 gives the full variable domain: DGGITQSPKYLFRKEGQNVTLSCEQNLNHDAMYWYRQDPGQGLRLIYYSQIVNDFQKGDIAEGYSVSREKKESFPLTVTSAQKNPTAFYLCASSSGRMINEQFFGPGTRLTVL.

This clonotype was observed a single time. CDR3 amino acids: CASSIEVGLYGYTF. The CDR3 coding sequence is TGTGCCAGTAGTATCGAAGTGGGTTTATATGGCTACACCTTC. The J gene is TRBJ1-2, the V gene TRBV19; D unresolved. Trimming cost V 3 bases and J 5 bases, with 13 bases left between them. From germline, CDR1 is LNHDA and CDR2 SQIVND (reference sequence). This CDR3 has 14 amino acids.

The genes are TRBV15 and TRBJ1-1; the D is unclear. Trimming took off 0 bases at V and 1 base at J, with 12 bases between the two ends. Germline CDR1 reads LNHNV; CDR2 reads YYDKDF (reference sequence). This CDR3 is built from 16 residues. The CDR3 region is CATSREEGQPNTEAFF. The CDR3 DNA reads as TGTGCCACCAGCAGAGAAGAAGGGCAGCCGAACACTGAAGCTTTCTTT.

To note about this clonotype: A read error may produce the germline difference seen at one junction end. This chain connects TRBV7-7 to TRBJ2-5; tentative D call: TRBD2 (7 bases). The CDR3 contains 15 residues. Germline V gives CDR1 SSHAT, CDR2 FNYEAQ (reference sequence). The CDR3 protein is CASSLDGGALETQYF. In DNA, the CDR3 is TGTGCTAGCAGCTTAGATGGGGGGGCCTTGGAGACCCAGTACTTC.

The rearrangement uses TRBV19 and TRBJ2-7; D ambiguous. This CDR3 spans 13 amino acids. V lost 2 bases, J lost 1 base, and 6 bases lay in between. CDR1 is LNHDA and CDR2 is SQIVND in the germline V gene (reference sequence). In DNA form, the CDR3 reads TGTGCCAGTAGTATACCCCAGTCCTACGAGCAGTACTTC. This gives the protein CASSIPQSYEQYF.

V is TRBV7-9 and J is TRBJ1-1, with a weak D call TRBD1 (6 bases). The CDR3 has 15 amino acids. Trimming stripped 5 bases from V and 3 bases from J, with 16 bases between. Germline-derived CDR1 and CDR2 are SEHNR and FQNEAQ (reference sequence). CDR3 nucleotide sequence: TGTGCCAGCAGCCAACCCCAGGGGAGGGACACTGAAGCTTTCTTT. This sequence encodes CASSQPQGRDTEAFF.

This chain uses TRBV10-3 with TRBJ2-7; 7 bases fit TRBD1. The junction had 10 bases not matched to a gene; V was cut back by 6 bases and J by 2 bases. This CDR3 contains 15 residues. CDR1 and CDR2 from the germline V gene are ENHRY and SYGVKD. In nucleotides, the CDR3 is TGTGCCATCAGCCCTGACAGGGCAAGAGCCTACGAGCAGTACTTC. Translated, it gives CAISPDRARAYEQYF.

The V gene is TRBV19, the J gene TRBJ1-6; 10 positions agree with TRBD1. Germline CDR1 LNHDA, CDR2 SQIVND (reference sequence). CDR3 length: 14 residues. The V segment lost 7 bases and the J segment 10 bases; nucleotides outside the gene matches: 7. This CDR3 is CASTEGQGRSPLHF. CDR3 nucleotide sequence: TGTGCCAGTACGGAGGGACAGGGGCGATCACCCCTCCACTTT.

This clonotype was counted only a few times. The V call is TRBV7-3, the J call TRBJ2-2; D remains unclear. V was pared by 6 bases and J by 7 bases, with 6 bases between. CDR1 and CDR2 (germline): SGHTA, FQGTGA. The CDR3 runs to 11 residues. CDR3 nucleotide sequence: TGTGCCAGCAGACAAGACGGGGAGCTGTTTTTT. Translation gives CASRQDGELFF.

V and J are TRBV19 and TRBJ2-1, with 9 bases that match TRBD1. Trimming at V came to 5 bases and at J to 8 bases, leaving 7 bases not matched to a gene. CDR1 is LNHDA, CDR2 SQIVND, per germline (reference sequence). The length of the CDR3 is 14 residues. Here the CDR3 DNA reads TGTGCCAGTAGTGGAGGGACAGGGAACTATGAGCAGTTCTTC. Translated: CASSGGTGNYEQFF.

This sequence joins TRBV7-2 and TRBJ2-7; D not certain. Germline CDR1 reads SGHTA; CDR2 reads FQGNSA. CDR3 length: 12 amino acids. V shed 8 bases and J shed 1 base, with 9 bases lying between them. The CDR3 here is CASGDGSYEQYF. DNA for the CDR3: TGTGCCAGCGGCGATGGGTCCTACGAGCAGTACTTC.

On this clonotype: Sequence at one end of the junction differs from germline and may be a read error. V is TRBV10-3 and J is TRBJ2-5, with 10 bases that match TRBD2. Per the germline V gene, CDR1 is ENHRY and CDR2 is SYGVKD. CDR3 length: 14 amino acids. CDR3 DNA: TGTGCCAGCAGCCGCGCTAGCGGGGGACAGACCCGGTACTTT. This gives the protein CASSRASGGQTRYF.

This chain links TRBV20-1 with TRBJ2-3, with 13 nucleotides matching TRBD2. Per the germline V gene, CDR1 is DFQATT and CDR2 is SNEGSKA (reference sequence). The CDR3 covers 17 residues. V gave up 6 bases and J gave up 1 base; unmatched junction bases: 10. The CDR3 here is CSARTSGSRGGTDTQYF. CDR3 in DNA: TGCAGTGCCCGGACTAGCGGGAGTCGGGGCGGCACAGATACGCAGTATTTT.

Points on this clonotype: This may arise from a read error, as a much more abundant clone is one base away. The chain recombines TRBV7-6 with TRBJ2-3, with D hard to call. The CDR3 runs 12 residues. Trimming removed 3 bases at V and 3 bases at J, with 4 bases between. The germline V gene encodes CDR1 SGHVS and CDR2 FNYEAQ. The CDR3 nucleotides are TGTGCCAGCAGCTTTAGGACAGATACGCAGTATTTT. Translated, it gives CASSFRTDTQYF.

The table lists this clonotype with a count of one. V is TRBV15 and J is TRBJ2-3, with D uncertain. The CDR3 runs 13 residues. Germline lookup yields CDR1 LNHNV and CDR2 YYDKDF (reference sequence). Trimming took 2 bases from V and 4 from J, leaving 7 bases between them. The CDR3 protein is CATSRQNADTQYF. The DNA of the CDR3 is TGTGCCACCAGCAGACAGAACGCAGATACGCAGTATTTT.

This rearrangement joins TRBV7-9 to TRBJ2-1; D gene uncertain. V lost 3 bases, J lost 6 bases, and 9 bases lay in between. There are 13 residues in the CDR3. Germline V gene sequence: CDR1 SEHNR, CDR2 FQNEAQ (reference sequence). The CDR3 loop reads CASSFQLPNEQFF. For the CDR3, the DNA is TGTGCCAGCAGCTTTCAACTACCCAATGAGCAGTTCTTC.

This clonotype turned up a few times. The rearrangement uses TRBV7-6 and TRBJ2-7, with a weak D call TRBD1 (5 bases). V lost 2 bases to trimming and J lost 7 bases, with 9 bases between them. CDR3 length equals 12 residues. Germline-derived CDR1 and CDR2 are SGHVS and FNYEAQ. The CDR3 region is CASSLKSGEQYF. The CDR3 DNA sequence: TGTGCCAGCAGCTTAAAGTCAGGGGAGCAGTACTTC.

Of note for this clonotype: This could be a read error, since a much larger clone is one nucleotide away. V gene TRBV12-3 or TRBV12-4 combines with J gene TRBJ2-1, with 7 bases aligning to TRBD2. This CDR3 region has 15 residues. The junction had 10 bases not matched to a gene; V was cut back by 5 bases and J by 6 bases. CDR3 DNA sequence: TGTGCCAGCAGTCCGGGGGGTTTGGGACCCAATGAGCAGTTCTTC. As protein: CASSPGGLGPNEQFF.

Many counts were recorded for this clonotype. CDR3 bases: TGTGCCAGCAGCTTAGAAGTGGGCAGCTCCTACGAGCAGTACTTC. This encodes CASSLEVGSSYEQYF. The chain carries TRBV7-9 and TRBJ2-7; D not certain. Deletions cut 1 base from V and 0 bases from J, with 10 bases between. The CDR3 runs 15 residues. Germline lookup yields CDR1 SEHNR and CDR2 FQNEAQ (reference sequence). Together with reference TRBV7-9 and TRBJ2-7, the CDR3 gives the full variable domain: DTGVSQNPRHKITKRGQNVTFRCDPISEHNRLYWYRQTLGQGPEFLTYFQNEAQLEKSRLLSDRFSAERPKGSFSTLEIQRTEQGDSAMYLCASSLEVGSSYEQYFGPGTRLTVT.

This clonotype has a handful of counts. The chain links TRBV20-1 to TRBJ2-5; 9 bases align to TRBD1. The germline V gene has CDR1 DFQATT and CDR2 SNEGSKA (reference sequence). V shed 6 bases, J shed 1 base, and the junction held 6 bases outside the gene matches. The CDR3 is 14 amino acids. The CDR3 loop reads CSATTGGFQETQYF. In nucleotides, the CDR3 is TGCAGTGCGACGACAGGGGGTTTCCAAGAGACCCAGTACTTC.